These T cell receptor beta chains were read from a single sample in a study of Ad26.COV2.S vaccination and SARS-CoV-2 variants. The protocol was immunoSEQ multiplex PCR, while the TCRdb copy is restricted to in-frame clones and leaves out a portion. The sample consists of about 320,000 clones, about 86% of them appearing once. Here the sequenced sample was peripheral blood, taken in a trial of Ad26.COV2.S vaccine versus placebo. Receptor source: a person between 18 and 65 years old who received the Ad26.COV2.S COVID-19 vaccine or a placebo. Each CDR3 is given with its conserved first and last residue. A D gene is named only where the DNA matches it firmly. Some rows mark clone size as missing; the rest say once, few, many or name a class of expanded clone.

J gene | D gene | clone size | V gene | CDR3 DNA | CDR3 protein
TRBJ2-1 | TRBD1 | NA | TRBV3-1/TRBV3-2 | TGTGCCAGCAGCCAGTCCGGGACAGGGCGTTACAATGAGCAGTTCTTC | CASSQSGTGRYNEQFF
TRBJ2-7 | NA | NA | TRBV7-9 | TGTGCCAGCAGCTTAGGAGGGGGAATTTCCTACGAGCAGTACTTC | CASSLGGGISYEQYF
TRBJ2-5 | NA | few | TRBV18 | TGTGCCAGCTCACCTGGGTCCCCAGGAGAGACCCAGTACTTC | CASSPGSPGETQYF
TRBJ1-6 | NA | NA | TRBV2 | TGTGCCAGCAGTGTCGGGACGCCTAATTCACCCCTCCACTTT | CASSVGTPNSPLHF
TRBJ1-3 | NA | NA | TRBV6-5 | TGTGCCGCGCAGAGCGCGAGGAGCACCATATATTTT | CAAQSARSTIYF
TRBJ2-1 | NA | NA | TRBV30 | TGTGCCTGGACCAAACAGGGCCATGAGCAGTTCTTC | CAWTKQGHEQFF
TRBJ2-2 | TRBD2 | few | TRBV9 | TGTGCCAGCAACAAAGGGAGGGTGGGAGCCGGGGAGCTGTTTTTT | CASNKGRVGAGELFF
TRBJ2-1 | TRBD2 | NA | TRBV30 | TGTGCCTGGGAGAGCGGGGGCCCCTACAATGAGCAGTTCTTC | CAWESGGPYNEQFF
TRBJ2-7 | NA | NA | TRBV27 | TGTGCCAGCAGGGAATTAGCGGCTGAAGGCGAGCAGTACTTC | CASRELAAEGEQYF
TRBJ1-5 | TRBD1 | NA | TRBV5-6 | TGTGCCAGCAGCCACGGGACAGGGGATCAGCCCCAGCATTTT | CASSHGTGDQPQHF
TRBJ1-2 | NA | NA | TRBV19 | TGTGCCAGTACCCGGGACACATCCTATGGCTACACCTTC | CASTRDTSYGYTF
TRBJ1-4 | NA | NA | TRBV19 | TGTGCCAGTAGTAAACAAGGGGCTAGAGGAGAAAAACTGTTTTTT | CASSKQGARGEKLFF